The 29 T cell receptor beta chains given below trace back to one sample, sequenced in a study of CD8+ T cells in alopecia areata. As the sequencing template, cDNA was produced by extracting RNA and reverse transcribing it. This table comes from immunoSEQ multiplex PCR, and its TCRdb copy is limited to in-frame clones, with some not included. The sample lists over 100,000 clones, about 47% seen once, with 15% to 20% in the top ten. The specimen was CD8+ T cells sorted from blood, collected at week 0. These receptors all come from a human donor with alopecia areata.

The J gene is TRBJ2-7, the V gene TRBV2, with 7 bases lining up with TRBD1. The length of the CDR3 is 15 residues. The junction had 12 bases not matched to a gene; V was cut back by 5 bases and J by 5 bases. From germline, CDR1 is SNHLY and CDR2 FYNNEI. CDR3 residues: CASSPRDRSYDEQYF. The CDR3 DNA follows: TGTGCCAGCAGTCCCCGGGACAGATCCTACGACGAGCAGTACTTC.

V gene TRBV6-5 combines with J gene TRBJ2-6; no clear D. V dropped 5 bases and J dropped 0 bases, with 8 bases sitting between them. This CDR3 is built from 15 residues. Germline V gene lookup returns CDR1 MNHEY and CDR2 SVGAGI. CDR3 amino acids: CASSTTNSGANVLTF. CDR3 coding DNA: TGTGCCAGCAGTACCACAAACTCTGGGGCCAACGTCCTGACTTTC.

This clone was picked up a small number of times. CDR3 nucleotides: TGTGCCAGCAGTGAAGCATTAGGGACTGAAGCTTTCTTT. It encodes CASSEALGTEAFF. J is TRBJ1-1 and V is TRBV25-1; D is unclear. This CDR3 has 13 residues. The germline CDR1 and CDR2 sequences are MGHDK and SYGVNS. The germline V and J ends were trimmed by 2 bases and 5 bases, with 9 bases remaining between them.

The chain combines TRBV13 with TRBJ2-7; a possible D gene is TRBD1 (6 bases). The CDR3 extends over 14 amino acids. Germline lookup yields CDR1 PRHDT and CDR2 FYEKMQ (reference sequence). Trimming removed 4 bases from V and 3 bases from J, with 13 bases in between. The CDR3 bases are TGTGCCAGCAGCTCAGGCCAGGGGAGCTACGAGCAGTACTTC. Its protein product is CASSSGQGSYEQYF.

This clone was observed a handful of times. V usage is TRBV29-1 and J usage is TRBJ2-5, with a tentative D call TRBD1 (7 bases). The closer fit of TRBJ2-7 to the DNA end suggests the J call may be wrong. The CDR3 runs to 12 residues. Per the germline V gene, CDR1 is SQVTM and CDR2 is ANQGSEA. The CDR3 DNA follows: TGCAGCGTCGGGGGACAGTCCTACGAGCAGTACTTC. Amino acid sequence: CSVGGQSYEQYF.

This clone was seen a handful of times. This sequence joins TRBV14 and TRBJ2-1; the D is unclear. V shed 1 base and J shed 4 bases, with 14 bases lying between them. CDR1 and CDR2 from the germline V gene are SGHDN and FVKESK. The length of the CDR3 is 16 residues. CDR3 sequence: CASSQVPSRRYNEQFF. In nucleotides, the CDR3 is TGTGCCAGCAGCCAAGTGCCAAGCCGACGTTACAATGAGCAGTTCTTC.

The J gene is TRBJ1-2, the V gene TRBV30; D might be TRBD1 (5 bases). V was trimmed by 2 bases and J by 4 bases, leaving 17 bases between them. Germline loops: CDR1 GTSNPN, CDR2 SVGIG (reference sequence). The CDR3 length is 15 residues. The CDR3 coding sequence is TGTGCCTGGAGTTTCGAGACAGCTCTCGTCTATGGCTACACCTTC. Amino acid sequence: CAWSFETALVYGYTF.

The rearrangement uses TRBV9 and TRBJ2-1, with 7 bases matching TRBD1. After removal of 3 bases from V and 5 bases from J, the junction contained 2 bases not matched to a gene. CDR1 and CDR2 (germline): SGDLS, YYNGEE. The CDR3 is 13 amino acids. The CDR3 coding sequence is TGTGCCAGCAGCGGCGGACAGGACAATGAGCAGTTCTTC. Encoded protein: CASSGGQDNEQFF.

Notes on this clone: The same CDR3 is also encoded by other DNA sequences in this sample. The genes are TRBV29-1 and TRBJ2-7; D uncertain. Trimming left V 4 bases short and J 3 bases short, with 4 bases between. Germline V lookup: CDR1 SQVTM, CDR2 ANQGSEA. The CDR3 runs to 10 residues. The CDR3, as DNA: TGCAGCGTTGTTAGCTACGAGCAGTACTTC. This gives the protein CSVVSYEQYF.

The CDR3 spells CATSGGWTEAFF. The CDR3 bases are TGTGCCACTTCAGGGGGGTGGACTGAAGCTTTCTTT. The V gene is TRBV19, the J gene TRBJ1-1; 7 nucleotides match TRBD1. Germline V CDR1 and CDR2: LNHDA, SQIVND (reference sequence). The CDR3 extends over 12 amino acids. Unmatched junction bases numbered 7, after V lost 10 bases and J lost 5 bases. Supplemented by reference TRBV19 and TRBJ1-1, the full variable domain reads DGGITQSPKYLFRKEGQNVTLSCEQNLNHDAMYWYRQDPGQGLRLIYYSQIVNDFQKGDIAEGYSVSREKKESFPLTVTSAQKNPTAFYLCATSGGWTEAFFGQGTRLTVV.

The CDR3 coding sequence is TGTGCCAGCAGCTTAGTGACAGGGGCTTCCTACGAGCAGTACTTC. This sequence encodes CASSLVTGASYEQYF. The chain combines TRBV11-2 with TRBJ2-7, with 8 bases matching TRBD1. Germline V CDR1 and CDR2: SGHAT, FQNNGV. The CDR3 has 15 amino acids. V was clipped by 1 base and J by 1 base; unmatched bases: 3.

This clone was counted between two and nine times. The chain uses TRBV4-1 and TRBJ2-2; 13 nucleotides line up with TRBD2. Trimming at V came to 7 bases and at J to 4 bases, leaving 6 bases not matched to a gene. Germline V CDR1 and CDR2: MGHRA, YSYEKL. The CDR3 covers 16 residues. CDR3 region: CASNGRTSGGTGELFF. As DNA, the CDR3 is TGCGCCAGCAATGGTCGGACTAGCGGGGGCACCGGGGAGCTGTTTTTT.

This clone appeared once. V usage is TRBV6-5 and J usage is TRBJ1-2, with D maybe TRBD1 (5 bases). Germline V lookup: CDR1 MNHEY, CDR2 SVGAGI. This CDR3 is 15 amino acids long. Trimming took off 6 bases at V and 4 bases at J, with 18 bases between the two ends. In nucleotides, the CDR3 is TGTGCCAGCAGCCCGGGGCTATCGCCCGGCTATGGCTACACCTTC. This gives the protein CASSPGLSPGYGYTF.

This sequence joins TRBV30 and TRBJ2-7, with D tentatively TRBD1 (5 bases). Germline V gene sequence: CDR1 GTSNPN, CDR2 SVGIG (reference sequence). Between the trimmed V and J ends, which lost 3 bases and 3 bases, there was a span of 15 bases. CDR3 length: 14 residues. CDR3 bases: TGTGCCTGGAGCCCCCGCCAGGGTGGCTACGAGCAGTACTTC. Its protein product is CAWSPRQGGYEQYF.

This CDR3 is CASASGTGAYEQYF. CDR3 bases: TGTGCCAGCGCCTCCGGGACAGGGGCCTACGAGCAGTACTTC. The chain combines TRBV9 with TRBJ2-7; 10 bases agree with TRBD1. There are 14 residues in the CDR3. The V and J ends lost 7 bases and 2 bases, in that order; junction bases with no gene match: 6. The germline V gene has CDR1 SGDLS and CDR2 YYNGEE.

This clone occurred a few times. V gene TRBV7-9 combines with J gene TRBJ2-2; D is undetermined. The CDR3 sequence is 13 residues long. Germline V CDR1 and CDR2: SEHNR, FQNEAQ (reference sequence). Trimming pared 5 bases from V and 5 bases from J, leaving 9 bases between. The CDR3 is CASSATLTGELFF. DNA for the CDR3: TGTGCCAGCAGCGCGACTCTTACCGGGGAGCTGTTTTTT. The full variable domain, completed using reference TRBV7-9 and TRBJ2-2, is DTGVSQNPRHKITKRGQNVTFRCDPISEHNRLYWYRQTLGQGPEFLTYFQNEAQLEKSRLLSDRFSAERPKGSFSTLEIQRTEQGDSAMYLCASSATLTGELFFGEGSRLTVL.

The gene calls are TRBV10-3 and TRBJ1-1, with D hard to call. Trimming pared 2 bases from V and 5 bases from J, leaving 9 bases between. Germline V gene data show CDR1 as ENHRY and CDR2 as SYGVKD. This CDR3 has 13 residues. The DNA for the CDR3 is TGTGCCATCAGTGAGAGTCGGTGGACTGAAGCTTTCTTT. Its protein is CAISESRWTEAFF.

The sample holds one count of this clone. This chain uses TRBV30 with TRBJ2-7; 10 bases line up with TRBD2. CDR1 and CDR2 from the germline V gene are GTSNPN and SVGIG (reference sequence). J gave up 3 bases and V 0 bases, and 2 bases lay outside the gene matches. The CDR3 runs to 14 residues. For the CDR3, the DNA is TGTGCCTGGAGTGTTTGGACTAGCGGCTACGAGCAGTACTTC. Its protein product is CAWSVWTSGYEQYF.

J is TRBJ2-1 and V is TRBV2; 10 nucleotides align to TRBD2. V shed 4 bases, J shed 9 bases, and the junction held 12 bases outside the gene matches. CDR1 is SNHLY and CDR2 is FYNNEI in the germline V gene. The CDR3 has 16 amino acids. The CDR3 protein is CASSALLAGTRGEQFF. The CDR3, as DNA: TGTGCCAGCAGTGCTTTACTAGCGGGGACCCGAGGTGAGCAGTTCTTC.

V usage is TRBV5-1 and J usage is TRBJ1-1; TRBD1 might be the D (6 bases). V lost 4 bases to trimming and J lost 7 bases, with 17 bases between them. Germline V gene sequence: CDR1 SGHRS, CDR2 YFSETQ. The CDR3 has 14 amino acids. In nucleotides, the CDR3 is TGCGCCAGCAGCCAGGACCCGACAGGCTTTGAAGCTTTCTTT. As protein: CASSQDPTGFEAFF.

Only one count was recorded for this clone. V usage is TRBV4-1 and J usage is TRBJ2-6, with D unresolved. Germline values: CDR1 MGHRA, CDR2 YSYEKL. V was shortened by 5 bases and J by 0 bases, with 11 bases between the two germline ends. This CDR3 has 16 residues. The CDR3 nucleotides are TGCGCCAGCAGCTTTAGAGCGAGCTCTGGGGCCAACGTCCTGACTTTC. It codes for CASSFRASSGANVLTF.

This clone was detected only a few times. The chain combines TRBV19 with TRBJ1-2; D gene uncertain. V was clipped by 7 bases and J by 8 bases, with 11 bases between them. This CDR3 is built from 11 residues. From germline, CDR1 is LNHDA and CDR2 SQIVND (reference sequence). The CDR3 nucleotides are TGTGCCAGTATTTCACAAGGAGGCTACACCTTC. Translation gives CASISQGGYTF.

The chain couples TRBV7-9 to TRBJ1-1; a weak D match, TRBD1 (6 bases). Trimming removed 1 base at V and 6 bases at J, with 18 bases between. CDR1 and CDR2 (germline): SEHNR, FQNEAQ (reference sequence). This CDR3 is 16 amino acids long. CDR3 nucleotide sequence: TGTGCCAGCAGCTTAGGGTTAGTCCAGGGGCTCGCTGAAGCTTTCTTT. Encoded protein: CASSLGLVQGLAEAFF.

This clone was counted between two and nine times. The chain carries TRBV7-2 and TRBJ2-5; 7 nucleotides line up with TRBD2. Germline lookup yields CDR1 SGHTA and CDR2 FQGNSA. V was clipped by 4 bases and J by 4 bases; unmatched bases: 12. This CDR3 spans 16 amino acids. The CDR3 reads CASSYPRTSVSETQYF. The CDR3 coding sequence is TGTGCCAGCAGCTACCCCCGAACTAGCGTGTCAGAGACCCAGTACTTC.

V and J are TRBV11-2 and TRBJ2-1; TRBD1 might be the D (7 bases). Germline V gene data show CDR1 as SGHAT and CDR2 as FQNNGV. The CDR3 runs 14 residues. V lost 3 bases to trimming and J lost 7 bases, with 13 bases between them. In DNA, the CDR3 is TGTGCCAGCAGCTTCAGGGGGGCAAATAATGAGCAGTTCTTC. Protein sequence: CASSFRGANNEQFF.

The chain employs TRBV7-2 and TRBJ2-2; D uncertain. V was pared by 2 bases and J by 0 bases, with 10 bases between. Germline lookup yields CDR1 SGHTA and CDR2 FQGNSA. The CDR3 contains 16 residues. CDR3 sequence (DNA): TGTGCCAGCAGCTTAATGTTGGGGTCGAACACCGGGGAGCTGTTTTTT. Its translation: CASSLMLGSNTGELFF.

The chain employs TRBV27 and TRBJ2-7; 10 nucleotides agree with TRBD1. CDR1 is MNHEY and CDR2 is SMNVEV in the germline V gene (reference sequence). The CDR3 runs 16 residues. Germline trimming cut 4 bases from V and 0 bases from J; bases unmatched to any gene: 6. The CDR3 sequence is CASSSGQGYGSYEQYF. CDR3 sequence (DNA): TGTGCCAGCAGTTCGGGACAGGGGTACGGCTCCTACGAGCAGTACTTC.

Regarding this clone: Since a much larger clone is just one base distant, this may be a read error. Other DNA sequences in the sample encode the same CDR3. V is TRBV13 and J is TRBJ2-5, with D maybe TRBD2 (5 bases). Germline CDR1 PRHDT, CDR2 FYEKMQ (reference sequence). The CDR3 totals 13 residues. V dropped 0 bases and J dropped 3 bases, with 5 bases sitting between them. The CDR3: CASSLGGEETQYF. CDR3 nucleotides: TGTGCCAGCAGCTTAGGGGGAGAAGAGACCCAGTACTTC.

The table lists this clone with a few counts. The chain links TRBV23-1 to TRBJ2-2, with a weak D call TRBD1 (6 bases). TRBV23-1 is an ORF for which the function is uncertain. Trimming took 4 bases from V and 3 from J, leaving 15 bases between them. The length of the CDR3 is 16 residues. CDR3 bases: TGCGCCAGCAGTCCCCCAGGGGACCCGGACACCGGGGAGCTGTTTTTT. Encoded protein: CASSPPGDPDTGELFF.